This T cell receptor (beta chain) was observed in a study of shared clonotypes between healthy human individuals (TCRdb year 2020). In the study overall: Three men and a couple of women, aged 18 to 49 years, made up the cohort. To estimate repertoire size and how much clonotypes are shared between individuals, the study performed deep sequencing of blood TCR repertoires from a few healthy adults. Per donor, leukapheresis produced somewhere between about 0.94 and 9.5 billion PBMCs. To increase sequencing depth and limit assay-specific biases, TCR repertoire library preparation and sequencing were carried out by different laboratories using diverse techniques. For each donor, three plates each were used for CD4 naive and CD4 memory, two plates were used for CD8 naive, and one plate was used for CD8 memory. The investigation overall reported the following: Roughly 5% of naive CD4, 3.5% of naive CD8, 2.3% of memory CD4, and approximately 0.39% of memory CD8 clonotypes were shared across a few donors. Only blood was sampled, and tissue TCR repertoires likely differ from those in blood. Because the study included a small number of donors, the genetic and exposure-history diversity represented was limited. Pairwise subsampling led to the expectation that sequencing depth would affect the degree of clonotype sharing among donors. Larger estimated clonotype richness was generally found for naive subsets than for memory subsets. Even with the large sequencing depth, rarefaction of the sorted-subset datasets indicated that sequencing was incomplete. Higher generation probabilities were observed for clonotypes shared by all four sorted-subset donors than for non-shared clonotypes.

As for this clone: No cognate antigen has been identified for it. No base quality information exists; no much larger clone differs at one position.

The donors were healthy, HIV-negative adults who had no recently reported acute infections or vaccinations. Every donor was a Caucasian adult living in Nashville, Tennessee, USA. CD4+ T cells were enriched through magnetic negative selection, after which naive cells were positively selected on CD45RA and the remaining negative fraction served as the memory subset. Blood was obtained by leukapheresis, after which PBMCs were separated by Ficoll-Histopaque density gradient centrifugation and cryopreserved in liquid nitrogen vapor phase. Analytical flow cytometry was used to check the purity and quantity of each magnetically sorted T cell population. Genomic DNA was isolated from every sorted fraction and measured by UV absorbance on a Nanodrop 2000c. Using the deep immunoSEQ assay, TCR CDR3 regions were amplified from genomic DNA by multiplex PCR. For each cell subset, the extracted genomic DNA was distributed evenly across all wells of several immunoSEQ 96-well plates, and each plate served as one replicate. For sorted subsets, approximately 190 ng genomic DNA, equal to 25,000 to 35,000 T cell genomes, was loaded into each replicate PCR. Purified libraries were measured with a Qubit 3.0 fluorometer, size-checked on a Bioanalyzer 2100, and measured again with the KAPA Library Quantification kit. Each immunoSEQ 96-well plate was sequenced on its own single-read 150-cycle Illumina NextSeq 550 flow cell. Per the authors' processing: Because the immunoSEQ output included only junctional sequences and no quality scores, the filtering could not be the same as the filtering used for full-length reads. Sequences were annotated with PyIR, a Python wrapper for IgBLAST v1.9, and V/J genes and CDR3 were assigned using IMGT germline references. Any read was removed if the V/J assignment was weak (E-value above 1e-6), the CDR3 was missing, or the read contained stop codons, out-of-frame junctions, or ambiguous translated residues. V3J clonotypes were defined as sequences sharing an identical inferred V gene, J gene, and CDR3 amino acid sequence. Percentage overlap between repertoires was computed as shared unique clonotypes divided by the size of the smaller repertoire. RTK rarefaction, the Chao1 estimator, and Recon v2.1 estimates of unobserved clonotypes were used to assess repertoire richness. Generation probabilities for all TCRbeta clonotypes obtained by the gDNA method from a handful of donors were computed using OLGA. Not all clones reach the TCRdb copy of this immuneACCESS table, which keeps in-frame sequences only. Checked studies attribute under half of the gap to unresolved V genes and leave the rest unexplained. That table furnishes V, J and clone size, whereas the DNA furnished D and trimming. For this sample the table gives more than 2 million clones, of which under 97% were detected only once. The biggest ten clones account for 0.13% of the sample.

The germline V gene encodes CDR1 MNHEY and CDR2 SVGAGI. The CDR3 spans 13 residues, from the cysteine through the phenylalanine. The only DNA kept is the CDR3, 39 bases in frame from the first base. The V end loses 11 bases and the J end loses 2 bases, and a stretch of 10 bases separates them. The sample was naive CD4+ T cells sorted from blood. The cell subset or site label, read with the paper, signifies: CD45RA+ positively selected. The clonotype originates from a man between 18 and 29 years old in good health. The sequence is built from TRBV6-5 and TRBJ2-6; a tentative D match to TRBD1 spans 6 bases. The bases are TGTGCCTCACAGGGAGCTGGGGCCAACGTCCTGACTTTC. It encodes CASQGAGANVLTF.